This TCR beta chain was observed in a study of post-analysis software for immune sequencing data. In the study overall: Disease courses included relapsing-remitting, secondary progressive and progressive-relapsing multiple sclerosis. Study-wide results and limits: Normalized Chao1 diversity was significantly reduced in patients versus controls. Under F measure analysis, samples from one preparation batch co-clustered strongly.

Presence of unique molecular identifiers characterized the TCR beta cDNA libraries. T cells, about 0.95 to 10 million of them, yielded about half a million cDNA molecules. A single record per CDR3 protein comes from TCRdb applying MiXCR to the PCR reads. The data contain about 200,000 distinct CDR3 sequences, roughly 28% of them singletons. Of note for this clonotype: Its antigen is currently unknown. Possible read error: a much larger clone is one base away.

The source is a girl aged 2-17 years with multiple sclerosis. The sequencing sample was made of blood.

Written as DNA, the CDR3 is TGTGCCAGCAGTTCATACGCGGGAGCGAAGTACTTC. Translating gives CASSSYAGAKYF. V and J are TRBV7-9 and TRBJ2-4, with TRBD2 identical over 7 bases. Unmatched junction bases numbered 10, after V lost 6 bases and J lost 14 bases. Germline assignment: CDR1 SEHNR and CDR2 FQNEAQ (reference sequence). The CDR3 contains 12 residues.